Listed below are T cell receptor beta chains from one sample, sequenced in a study of cytomegalovirus exposure and HLA in healthy donors. TCRdb keeps only in-frame clones here, not all; method: immunoSEQ multiplex PCR. This sample has some 200,000 clones, with under 80% found just once. The source material was PBMCs. These receptor sequences come from a female donor in good health and CMV-seronegative. Both conserved end residues are part of each CDR3. D genes are given only for firm matches. The size of a clone is reported for some rows only, either as once, few or many, or as a class for expanded clones.

cdr3_aa	cdr3_nt	v_call	clone_size	j_call	d_call
CASRTITLATGELFF	TGTGCCAGCAGGACTATTACCCTAGCTACCGGGGAGCTGTTTTTT	TRBV28	NA	TRBJ2-2	NA
CASSLELAGGFSYEQYF	TGCGCCAGCAGCTTGGAACTAGCGGGGGGATTCTCCTACGAGCAGTACTTC	TRBV5-1	few	TRBJ2-7	TRBD2
CASSTPGGSGYEQYF	TGTGCCAGTAGTACCCCGGGGGGGTCGGGGTACGAGCAGTACTTC	TRBV19	NA	TRBJ2-7	TRBD2
CASNRAGGDIQYF	TGTGCCAGTAACAGGGCGGGGGGGGACATTCAGTACTTC	TRBV19	NA	TRBJ2-4	TRBD2
CASNGQGSRGYTF	TGTGCCAGCAACGGACAGGGCTCCCGTGGCTACACCTTC	TRBV28	NA	TRBJ1-2	TRBD1
CASSFRDFLYNEQFF	TGTGCCAGCAGCTTCCGGGACTTCTTATACAATGAGCAGTTCTTC	TRBV7-2	NA	TRBJ2-1	NA
CASSPGGDQPQHF	TGTGCCAGCAGTCCAGGGGGCGATCAGCCCCAGCATTTT	TRBV2	NA	TRBJ1-5	TRBD1
CASSPGTSGLGGDTQYF	TGTGCCAGTAGCCCCGGGACTAGCGGGCTGGGCGGAGATACGCAGTATTTT	TRBV19	NA	TRBJ2-3	TRBD2
CASSQGSGTGSVGYTF	TGTGCCAGCAGCCAAGGATCCGGGACAGGGTCTGTTGGCTACACCTTC	TRBV14	NA	TRBJ1-2	TRBD1
CASSFGGGPGEQFF	TGTGCCAGCAGCTTCGGCGGGGGGCCAGGTGAGCAGTTCTTC	TRBV7-6	NA	TRBJ2-1	TRBD2
CASSQETGGWGETQYF	TGCGCCAGCAGCCAAGAGACAGGGGGCTGGGGAGAGACCCAGTACTTC	TRBV4-3	few	TRBJ2-5	TRBD1
CASSKGGQGYF	TGTGCCAGCAGCAAAGGGGGACAGGGTTACTTC	TRBV21-1	NA	TRBJ2-7	NA
CASSTGTSAYYEQYF	TGTGCCAGCAGTACCGGGACTAGCGCCTACTACGAGCAGTACTTC	TRBV27	NA	TRBJ2-7	TRBD2
CASSDSRSSLTYEQYF	TGTGCCAGCAGTGACTCGAGGAGTAGCCTAACCTACGAGCAGTACTTC	TRBV6-4	NA	TRBJ2-7	NA
CASRAVSSYNSPLHF	TGTGCCAGCCGAGCCGTGAGCTCCTATAATTCACCCCTCCACTTT	TRBV6-4	NA	TRBJ1-6	NA
CASSVESGGTEAFF	TGTGCCAGCAGCGTAGAATCCGGGGGCACTGAAGCTTTCTTT	TRBV7-9	NA	TRBJ1-1	NA
CASSLAGDNEQFF	TGTGCCAGCAGCTTAGCAGGGGACAATGAGCAGTTCTTC	TRBV7-3	once	TRBJ2-1	NA
CAWSSGSGSNQPQHF	TGTGCCTGGAGTTCGGGTTCGGGAAGCAATCAGCCCCAGCATTTT	TRBV30	once	TRBJ1-5	NA
CASTIWELAGDHQETQYF	TGTGCCAGCACCATCTGGGAGCTAGCGGGGGACCACCAGGAGACCCAGTACTTC	TRBV7-2	NA	TRBJ2-5	TRBD2
CASSLMLAGVGELFF	TGTGCCAGCAGCTTAATGTTGGCGGGAGTCGGGGAGCTGTTTTTT	TRBV11-2	NA	TRBJ2-2	TRBD2
CASRSRGAGSTDTQYF	TGTGCCAGTAGGTCCCGGGGAGCGGGTAGCACAGATACGCAGTATTTT	TRBV19	NA	TRBJ2-3	NA
CSATPWTGGEGDGYTF	TGCAGCGCCACGCCCTGGACAGGGGGGGAAGGAGATGGCTACACCTTC	TRBV29-1	few	TRBJ1-2	TRBD1
CASSPGQLYTEAFF	TGTGCCAGCAGCCCAGGACAGCTCTACACTGAAGCTTTCTTT	TRBV5-5	NA	TRBJ1-1	NA